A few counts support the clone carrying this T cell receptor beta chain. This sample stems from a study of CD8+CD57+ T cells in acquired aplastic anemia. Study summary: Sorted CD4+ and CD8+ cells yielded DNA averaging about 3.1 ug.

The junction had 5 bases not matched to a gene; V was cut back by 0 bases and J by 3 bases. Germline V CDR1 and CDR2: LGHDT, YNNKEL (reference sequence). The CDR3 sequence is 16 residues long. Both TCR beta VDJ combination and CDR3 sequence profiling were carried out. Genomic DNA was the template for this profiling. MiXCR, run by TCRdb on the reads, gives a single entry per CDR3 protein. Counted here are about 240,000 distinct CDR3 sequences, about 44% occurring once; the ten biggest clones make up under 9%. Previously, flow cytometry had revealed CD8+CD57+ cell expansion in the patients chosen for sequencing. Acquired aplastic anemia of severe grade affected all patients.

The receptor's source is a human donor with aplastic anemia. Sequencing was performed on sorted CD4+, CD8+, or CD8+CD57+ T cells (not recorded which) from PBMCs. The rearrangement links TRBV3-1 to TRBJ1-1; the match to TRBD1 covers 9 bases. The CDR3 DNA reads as TGTGCCAGCAGCCAAGATGAAAGACAGGGGGACACTGAAGCTTTCTTT. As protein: CASSQDERQGDTEAFF.